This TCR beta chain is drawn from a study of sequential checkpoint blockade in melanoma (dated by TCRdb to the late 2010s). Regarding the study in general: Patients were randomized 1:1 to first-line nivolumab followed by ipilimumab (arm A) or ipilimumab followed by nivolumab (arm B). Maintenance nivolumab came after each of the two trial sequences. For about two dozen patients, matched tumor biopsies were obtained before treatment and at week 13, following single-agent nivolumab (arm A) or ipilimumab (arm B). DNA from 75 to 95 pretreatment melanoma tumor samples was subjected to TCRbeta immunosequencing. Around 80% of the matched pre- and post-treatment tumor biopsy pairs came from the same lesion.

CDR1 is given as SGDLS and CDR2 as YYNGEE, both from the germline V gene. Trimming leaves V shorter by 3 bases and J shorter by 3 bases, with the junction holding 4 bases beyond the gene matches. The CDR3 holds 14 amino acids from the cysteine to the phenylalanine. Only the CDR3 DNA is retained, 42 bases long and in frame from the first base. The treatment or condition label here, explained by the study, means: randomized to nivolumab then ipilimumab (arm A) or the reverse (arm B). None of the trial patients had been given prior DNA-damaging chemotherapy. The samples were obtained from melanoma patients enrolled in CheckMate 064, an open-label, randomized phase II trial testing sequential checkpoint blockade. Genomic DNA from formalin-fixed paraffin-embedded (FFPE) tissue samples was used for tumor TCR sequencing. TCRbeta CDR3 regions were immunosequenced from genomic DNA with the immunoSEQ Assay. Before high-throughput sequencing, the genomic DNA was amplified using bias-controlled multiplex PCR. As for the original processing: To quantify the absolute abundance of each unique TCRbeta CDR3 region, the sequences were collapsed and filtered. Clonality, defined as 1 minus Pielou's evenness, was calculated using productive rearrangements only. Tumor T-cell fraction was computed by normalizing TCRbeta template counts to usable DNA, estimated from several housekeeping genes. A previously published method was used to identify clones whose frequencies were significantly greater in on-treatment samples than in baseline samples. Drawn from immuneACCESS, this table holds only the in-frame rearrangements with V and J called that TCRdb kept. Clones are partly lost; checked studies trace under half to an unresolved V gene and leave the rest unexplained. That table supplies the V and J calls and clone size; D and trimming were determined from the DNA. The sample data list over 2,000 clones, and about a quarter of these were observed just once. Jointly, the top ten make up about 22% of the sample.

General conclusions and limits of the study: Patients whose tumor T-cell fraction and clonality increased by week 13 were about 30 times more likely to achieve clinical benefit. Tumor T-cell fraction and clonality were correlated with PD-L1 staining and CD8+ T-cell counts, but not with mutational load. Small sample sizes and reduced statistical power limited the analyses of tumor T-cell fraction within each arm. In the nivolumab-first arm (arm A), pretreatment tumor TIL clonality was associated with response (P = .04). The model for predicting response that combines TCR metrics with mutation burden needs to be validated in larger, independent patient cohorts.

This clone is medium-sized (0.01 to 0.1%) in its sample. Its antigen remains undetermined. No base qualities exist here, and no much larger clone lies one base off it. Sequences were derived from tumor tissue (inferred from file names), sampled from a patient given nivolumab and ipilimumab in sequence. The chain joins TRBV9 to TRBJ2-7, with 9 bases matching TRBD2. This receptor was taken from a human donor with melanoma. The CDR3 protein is CASSEAGGHYEQYF. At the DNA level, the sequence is TGTGCCAGCAGCGAAGCGGGGGGCCACTACGAGCAGTACTTC.